The 12 T cell receptor beta chains given below trace back to one sample, sequenced in a study of lymphopenia after photon versus proton radiotherapy. Clones were sequenced by immunoSEQ multiplex PCR, and TCRdb holds only the in-frame ones, with some missing. The table has 30,000 to 35,000 clones, about 91% seen once; the top ten hold around 6.7%. The source was peripheral blood, collected from a patient treated with proton-based radiotherapy. The receptors shown here come from a woman aged 70-85 years with pancreatic cancer. Some clones in this sample may be carry-over from other donors' samples.

V and J are TRBV27 and TRBJ2-1; 13 bases agree with TRBD2. V dropped 5 bases and J dropped 7; count of bases not matched to a gene: 8. Germline CDR1 reads MNHEY; CDR2 reads SMNVEV (reference sequence). CDR3 length: 16 residues. The CDR3 DNA follows: TGTGCCAGCAGTCCCACCCTGACTAGCGGGAGGAATGAGCAGTTCTTC. It is translated as CASSPTLTSGRNEQFF.

The chain carries TRBV5-4 and TRBJ2-3; 11 nucleotides match TRBD2. Germline V lookup: CDR1 SGHNT, CDR2 YYREEE (reference sequence). CDR3 length: 15 amino acids. The V gene end was trimmed by 0 bases and the J gene end by 5 bases; junction bases not matched to a gene: 2. CDR3 residues: CASSLDLAGGDTQYF. The CDR3 bases are TGTGCCAGCAGCTTGGATCTAGCGGGAGGAGATACGCAGTATTTT.

V and J are TRBV11-2 and TRBJ2-5; either TRBD1 or TRBD2 may fit D (5 bases each). CDR1 is SGHAT, CDR2 FQNNGV, per germline. This CDR3 is 18 amino acids long. V lost 6 bases and J lost 2, with 25 bases in between. The CDR3 reads CASRRGPGAAGLQETQYF. CDR3 DNA: TGTGCCAGCAGAAGGGGTCCCGGGGCGGCAGGGCTGCAAGAGACCCAGTACTTC.

This chain uses TRBV10-1 with TRBJ2-1; TRBD2 agrees at 10 bases. With V trimmed by 4 bases and J by 1 base, 4 bases remained unmatched. The CDR3 is 16 residues long. Germline values: CDR1 WNHNN, CDR2 SYGVQD (reference sequence). This chain's CDR3 is CASSVGLAASYNEQFF. DNA of the CDR3: TGCGCCAGCAGTGTCGGACTAGCGGCTTCCTACAATGAGCAGTTCTTC.

The genes are TRBV5-1 and TRBJ1-2, with 7 nucleotides matching TRBD1. Germline lookup yields CDR1 SGHRS and CDR2 YFSETQ. There are 14 residues in the CDR3. V lost 4 bases, J lost 6 bases, and 9 bases stayed unmatched. CDR3 DNA sequence: TGCGCCAGCAGCGGAGGACAGGACGGAAATGGCTACACCTTC. It translates to CASSGGQDGNGYTF.

The chain links TRBV4-3 to TRBJ1-5; TRBD1 matches at 9 bases. V shed 1 base, J shed 7 bases, and the junction held 5 bases outside the gene matches. This CDR3 region has 15 residues. Looked up from germline, CDR1 is LGHNA and CDR2 is YSLEER. The CDR3 loop reads CASSQGTGDGQPQHF. DNA of the CDR3: TGCGCCAGCAGCCAAGGGACAGGGGATGGGCAGCCCCAGCATTTT.

For this clone: This sample also contains other DNA sequences that code for the same CDR3. The gene calls are TRBV11-3 and TRBJ2-1; D remains ambiguous. Trimming cost V 0 bases and J 4 bases, with 10 bases left between them. Germline CDR1 is SGHNT and CDR2 is YENEEA. The CDR3 contains 15 residues. The CDR3 region has the DNA TGTGCCAGCAGCTTAGATCTCGGCAGATACAATGAGCAGTTCTTC. Translated, it gives CASSLDLGRYNEQFF.

This chain joins TRBV18 and TRBJ1-1; D unclear. This CDR3 comprises 14 residues. From germline, CDR1 is KGHSH and CDR2 LQKENI. V lost 2 bases and J lost 4, with 11 bases in between. CDR3 amino acids: CASSPNGVSTEAFF. The CDR3 region has the DNA TGTGCCAGCTCACCAAACGGGGTTAGCACTGAAGCTTTCTTT.

The rearrangement uses TRBV28 and TRBJ2-5; D gene unclear. Germline CDR1 reads MDHEN; CDR2 reads SYDVKM. The CDR3 is made up of 15 amino acids. Trimming removed 2 bases at V and 5 bases at J, with 15 bases between. CDR3 in DNA: TGTGCCAGCAGTTTAAGGGTCAAGGTGGAGGAGACCCAGTACTTC. Protein: CASSLRVKVEETQYF.

The chain couples TRBV5-6 to TRBJ1-1, with 9 bases matching TRBD1. From germline, CDR1 is SGHDT and CDR2 YYEEEE. Trimming took 1 base from V and 3 from J; bases not matched to a gene: 16. The CDR3 loop spans 19 amino acids. Here the CDR3 DNA reads TGTGCCAGCAGCTTGTTTCCCCTACTGACAGGGGGGTCGGACACTGAAGCTTTCTTT. Translated: CASSLFPLLTGGSDTEAFF. The full variable domain, in which reference TRBV5-6 and TRBJ1-1 provide the parts outside the CDR3, is DAGVTQSPTHLIKTRGQQVTLRCSPKSGHDTVSWYQQALGQGPQFIFQYYEEEERQRGNFPDRFSGHQFPNYSSELNVNALLLGDSALYLCASSLFPLLTGGSDTEAFFGQGTRLTVV.

This sequence joins TRBV7-2 and TRBJ2-7, with a possible D match to TRBD2 (5 bases). Germline loops: CDR1 SGHTA, CDR2 FQGNSA. Between the trimmed V and J ends, which lost 1 base and 3 bases, there was a span of 7 bases. The CDR3 extends over 13 amino acids. This CDR3 reads CASSLVSVYEQYF. The CDR3 nucleotides are TGTGCCAGCAGCTTAGTTAGCGTCTACGAGCAGTACTTC.

The chain recombines TRBV12-2 with TRBJ1-2. TRBV12-2 is a pseudogene segment. This CDR3 contains 12 residues. Here the CDR3 DNA reads TGTGCAAGTCGCCCCGGGGCCTATGGCTACACCTTC. Its translation is CASRPGAYGYTF.